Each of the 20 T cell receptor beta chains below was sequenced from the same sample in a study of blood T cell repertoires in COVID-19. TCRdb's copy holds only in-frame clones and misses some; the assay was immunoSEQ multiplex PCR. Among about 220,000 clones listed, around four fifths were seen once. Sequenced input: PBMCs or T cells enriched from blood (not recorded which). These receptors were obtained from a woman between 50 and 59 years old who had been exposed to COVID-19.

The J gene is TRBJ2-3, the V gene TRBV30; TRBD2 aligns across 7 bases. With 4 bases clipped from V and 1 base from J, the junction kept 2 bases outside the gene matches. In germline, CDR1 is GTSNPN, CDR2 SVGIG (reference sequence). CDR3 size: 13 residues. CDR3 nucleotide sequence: TGTGCCTGGAACGCGGGAGGCACAGATACGCAGTATTTT. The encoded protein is CAWNAGGTDTQYF. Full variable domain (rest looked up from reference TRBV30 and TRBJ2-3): SQTIHQWPATLVQPVGSPLSLECTVEGTSNPNLYWYRQAAGRGLQLLFYSVGIGQISSEVPQNLSASRPQDRQFILSSKKLLLSDSGFYLCAWNAGGTDTQYFGPGTRLTVL.

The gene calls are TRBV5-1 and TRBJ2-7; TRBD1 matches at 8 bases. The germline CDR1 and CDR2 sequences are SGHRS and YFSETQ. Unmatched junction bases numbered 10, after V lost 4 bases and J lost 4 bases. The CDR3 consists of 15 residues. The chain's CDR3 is CASSLSLGQVYEQYF. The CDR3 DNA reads TGCGCCAGCAGCCTCTCTCTGGGACAGGTTTACGAGCAGTACTTC.

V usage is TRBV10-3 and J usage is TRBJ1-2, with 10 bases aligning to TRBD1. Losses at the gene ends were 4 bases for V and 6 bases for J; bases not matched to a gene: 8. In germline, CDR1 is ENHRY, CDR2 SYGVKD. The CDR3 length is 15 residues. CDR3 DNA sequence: TGTGCCATCAGTGGGACCGGGACAGGGGCAGATGGCTACACCTTC. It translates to CAISGTGTGADGYTF.

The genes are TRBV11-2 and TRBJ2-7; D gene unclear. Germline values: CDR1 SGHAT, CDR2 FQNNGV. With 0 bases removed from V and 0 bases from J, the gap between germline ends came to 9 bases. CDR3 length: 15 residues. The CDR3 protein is CASSLEVTSSYEQYF. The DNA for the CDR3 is TGTGCCAGCAGCTTAGAGGTCACGAGCTCCTACGAGCAGTACTTC.

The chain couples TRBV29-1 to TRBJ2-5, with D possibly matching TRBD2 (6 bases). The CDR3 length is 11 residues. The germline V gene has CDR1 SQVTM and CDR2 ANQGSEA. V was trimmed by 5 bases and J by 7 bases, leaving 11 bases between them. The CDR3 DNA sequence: TGCAGCGTTACAACGGAGGGGACCCAGTACTTC. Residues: CSVTTEGTQYF.

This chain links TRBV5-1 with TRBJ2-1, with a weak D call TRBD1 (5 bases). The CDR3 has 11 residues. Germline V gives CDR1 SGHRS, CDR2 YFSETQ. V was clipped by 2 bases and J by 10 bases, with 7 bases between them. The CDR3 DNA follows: TGCGCCAGCAGCTTAGCAGGGGAGCAGTTCTTC. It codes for CASSLAGEQFF.

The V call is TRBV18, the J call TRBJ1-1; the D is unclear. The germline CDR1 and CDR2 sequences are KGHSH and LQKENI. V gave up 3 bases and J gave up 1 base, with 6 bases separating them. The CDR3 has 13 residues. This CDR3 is CASSPEQNTEAFF. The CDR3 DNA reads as TGTGCCAGCTCACCGGAGCAGAACACTGAAGCTTTCTTT.

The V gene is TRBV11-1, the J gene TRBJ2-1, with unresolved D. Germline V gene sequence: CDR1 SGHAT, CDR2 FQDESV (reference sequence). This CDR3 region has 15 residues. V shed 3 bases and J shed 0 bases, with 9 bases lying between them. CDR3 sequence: CASSFPTSSYNEQFF. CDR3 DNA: TGTGCCAGCAGCTTCCCGACAAGCTCCTACAATGAGCAGTTCTTC.

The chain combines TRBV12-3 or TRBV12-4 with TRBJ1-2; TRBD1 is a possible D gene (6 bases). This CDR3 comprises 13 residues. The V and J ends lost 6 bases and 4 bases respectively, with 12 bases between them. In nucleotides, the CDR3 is TGTGCCAGCAGACCTCAGGGGAGCTATGGCTACACCTTC. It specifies CASRPQGSYGYTF.

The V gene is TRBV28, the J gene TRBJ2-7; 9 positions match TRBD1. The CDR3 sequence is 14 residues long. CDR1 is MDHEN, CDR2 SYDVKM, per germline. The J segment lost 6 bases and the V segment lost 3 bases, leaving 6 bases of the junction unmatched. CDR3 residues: CASSFGDRVSEQYF. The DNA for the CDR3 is TGTGCCAGCAGTTTTGGGGACAGGGTGAGCGAGCAGTACTTC.

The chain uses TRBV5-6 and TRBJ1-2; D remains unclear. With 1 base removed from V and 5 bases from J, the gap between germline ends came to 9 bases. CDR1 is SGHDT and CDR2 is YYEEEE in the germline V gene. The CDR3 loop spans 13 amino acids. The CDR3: CASSLQVGYGYTF. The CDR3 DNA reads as TGTGCCAGCAGCTTGCAGGTTGGGTATGGCTACACCTTC.

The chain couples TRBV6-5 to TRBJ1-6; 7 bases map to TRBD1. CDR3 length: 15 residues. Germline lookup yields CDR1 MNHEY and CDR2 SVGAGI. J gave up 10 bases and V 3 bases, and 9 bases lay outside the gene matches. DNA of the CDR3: TGTGCCAGCAGTTATCAGGGCAGGGGGTGGTCACCCCTCCACTTT. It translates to CASSYQGRGWSPLHF.

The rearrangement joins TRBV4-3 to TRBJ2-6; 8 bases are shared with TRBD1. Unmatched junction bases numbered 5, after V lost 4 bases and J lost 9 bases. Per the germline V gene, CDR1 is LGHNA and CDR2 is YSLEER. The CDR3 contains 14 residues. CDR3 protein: CASSPRQGFNVLTF. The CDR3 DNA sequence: TGCGCCAGCAGCCCCCGACAGGGGTTCAACGTCCTGACTTTC.

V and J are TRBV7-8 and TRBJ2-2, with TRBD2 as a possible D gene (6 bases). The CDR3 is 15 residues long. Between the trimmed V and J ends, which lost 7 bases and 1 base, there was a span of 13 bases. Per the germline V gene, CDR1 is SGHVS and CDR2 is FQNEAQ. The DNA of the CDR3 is TGTGCCAGCACCGACTCGGGACTGAACACCGGGGAGCTGTTTTTT. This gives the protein CASTDSGLNTGELFF.

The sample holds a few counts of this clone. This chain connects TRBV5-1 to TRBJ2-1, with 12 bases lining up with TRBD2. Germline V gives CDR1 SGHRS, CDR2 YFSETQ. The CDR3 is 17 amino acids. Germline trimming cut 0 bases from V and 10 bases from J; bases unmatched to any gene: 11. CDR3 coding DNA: TGCGCCAGCAGCTTGGCGATCGGACTAGCGGGGCCGGGGGAGCAGTTCTTC. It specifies CASSLAIGLAGPGEQFF.

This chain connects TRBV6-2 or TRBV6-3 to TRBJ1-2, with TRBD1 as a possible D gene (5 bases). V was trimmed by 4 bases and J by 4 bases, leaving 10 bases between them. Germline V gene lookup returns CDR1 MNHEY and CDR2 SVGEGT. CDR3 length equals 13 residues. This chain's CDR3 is CASSSGLSYGYTF. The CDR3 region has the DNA TGTGCCAGCAGTTCGGGACTGTCCTATGGCTACACCTTC.

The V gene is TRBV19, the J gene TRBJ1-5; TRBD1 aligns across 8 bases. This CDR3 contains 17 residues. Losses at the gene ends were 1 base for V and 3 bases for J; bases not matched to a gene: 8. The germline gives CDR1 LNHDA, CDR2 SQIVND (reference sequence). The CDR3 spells CASSIGRQGSVNQPQHF. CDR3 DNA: TGTGCCAGTAGTATAGGTAGACAGGGGAGCGTCAATCAGCCCCAGCATTTT.

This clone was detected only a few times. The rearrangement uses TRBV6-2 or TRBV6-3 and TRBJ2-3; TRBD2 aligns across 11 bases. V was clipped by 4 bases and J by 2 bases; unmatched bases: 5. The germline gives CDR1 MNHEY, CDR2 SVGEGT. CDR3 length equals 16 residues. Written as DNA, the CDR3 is TGTGCCAGCAGTTTTAGACTAGCGGGGACCACAGATACGCAGTATTTT. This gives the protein CASSFRLAGTTDTQYF.

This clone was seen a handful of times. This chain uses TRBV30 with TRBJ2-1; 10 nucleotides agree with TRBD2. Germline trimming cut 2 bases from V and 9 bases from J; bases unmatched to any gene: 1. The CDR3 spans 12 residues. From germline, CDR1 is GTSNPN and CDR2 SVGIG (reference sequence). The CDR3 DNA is TGTGCCTGGAGTCTAGCGGGGGTTGAGCAGTTCTTC. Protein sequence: CAWSLAGVEQFF.

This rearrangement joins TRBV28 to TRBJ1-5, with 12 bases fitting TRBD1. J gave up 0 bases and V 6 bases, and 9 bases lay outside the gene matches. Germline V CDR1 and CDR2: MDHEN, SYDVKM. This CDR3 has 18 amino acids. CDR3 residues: CASSRDRGPPYSNQPQHF. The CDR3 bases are TGTGCCAGCAGCAGGGACAGGGGGCCCCCCTATAGCAATCAGCCCCAGCATTTT.